This passage covers 15 T cell receptor beta chains from one sample sequenced in a study of T cells in narcolepsy. TCRdb keeps only in-frame clones here, not all; method: immunoSEQ multiplex PCR. This sample has around 25,000 clones; roughly four fifths occur once, and the top ten carry about 1%. The sequenced sample was memory (CD45RA-) CD4+ T cells from blood. These receptors were collected from a human donor in good health.

This chain uses TRBV7-3 with TRBJ2-2, with D unclear. This CDR3 is built from 13 residues. The germline gives CDR1 SGHTA, CDR2 FQGTGA. The germline V and J ends were trimmed by 4 bases and 4 bases, with 7 bases remaining between them. CDR3 sequence reads: CASSSAVTGELFF. CDR3 in DNA: TGTGCCAGCAGCTCAGCAGTCACCGGGGAGCTGTTTTTT.

V and J are TRBV4-1 and TRBJ2-5; 12 bases line up with TRBD2. Germline CDR1 MGHRA, CDR2 YSYEKL. With V trimmed by 0 bases and J by 5 bases, 7 bases remained unmatched. The CDR3 covers 17 residues. The CDR3 coding sequence is TGCGCCAGCAGCCAAGATCCTAGCGGGGGGGCCTTGGAGACCCAGTACTTC. Its protein product is CASSQDPSGGALETQYF.

The rearrangement uses TRBV19 and TRBJ1-3; 7 bases map to TRBD1. Per the germline V gene, CDR1 is LNHDA and CDR2 is SQIVND (reference sequence). The CDR3 sequence is 14 residues long. J gave up 0 bases and V 7 bases, and 3 bases lay outside the gene matches. The CDR3 sequence: CASTRGGSGNTIYF. As DNA, the CDR3 is TGTGCCAGTACCAGGGGGGGCTCTGGAAACACCATATATTTT.

V is TRBV6-6 and J is TRBJ2-3; D not resolved. The CDR3 length is 14 residues. Trimming left V 6 bases short and J 4 bases short, with 14 bases between. The germline CDR1 and CDR2 sequences are MNHNY and SVGAGI (reference sequence). The CDR3 DNA reads as TGTGCCAGCAGCCAATTAACTACGGCAGATACGCAGTATTTT. Protein: CASSQLTTADTQYF.

The chain joins TRBV11-2 to TRBJ2-2; D remains ambiguous. This CDR3 region has 14 residues. V dropped 4 bases and J dropped 2 bases, with 8 bases sitting between them. The V gene's germline CDR1 is SGHAT and CDR2 FQNNGV. The CDR3 is CASSYLLNTGELFF. CDR3 sequence (DNA): TGTGCCAGCAGCTATCTCCTCAACACCGGGGAGCTGTTTTTT.

This clone was observed once. The V gene is TRBV11-2, the J gene TRBJ1-3; D might be TRBD1 (6 bases). The CDR3 is made up of 13 amino acids. Trimming took off 6 bases at V and 4 bases at J, with 10 bases between the two ends. Germline V lookup: CDR1 SGHAT, CDR2 FQNNGV. CDR3 in amino acids: CASRQRGGNTIYF. DNA of the CDR3: TGTGCCAGCAGGCAGAGGGGGGGAAACACCATATATTTT. The entire variable domain, with the rest obtained from reference TRBV11-2 and TRBJ1-3, is as follows: EAGVAQSPRYKIIEKRQSVAFWCNPISGHATLYWYQQILGQGPKLLIQFQNNGVVDDSQLPKDRFSAERLKGVDSTLKIQPAKLEDSAVYLCASRQRGGNTIYFGEGSWLTVV.

The chain uses TRBV5-1 and TRBJ1-2; 9 nucleotides line up with TRBD1. The germline V gene has CDR1 SGHRS and CDR2 YFSETQ. The CDR3 sequence is 13 residues long. The J segment lost 2 bases and the V segment lost 4 bases, leaving 0 bases of the junction unmatched. The DNA for the CDR3 is TGCGCCAGCAGCGGACAGGGGAACTATGGCTACACCTTC. This codes for CASSGQGNYGYTF.

This clone was found a few times. The chain uses TRBV28 and TRBJ2-1; 7 bases fit TRBD2. V shed 3 bases, J shed 4 bases, and the junction held 9 bases outside the gene matches. The CDR3 totals 16 residues. The germline V gene has CDR1 MDHEN and CDR2 SYDVKM. In DNA, the CDR3 is TGTGCCAGCAGTTTCCTAGAGGGAGGGTGGTACAATGAGCAGTTCTTC. Residues: CASSFLEGGWYNEQFF. The full variable domain, its missing parts supplied by reference TRBV28 and TRBJ2-1, is DVKVTQSSRYLVKRTGEKVFLECVQDMDHENMFWYRQDPGLGLRLIYFSYDVKMKEKGDIPEGYSVSREKKERFSLILESASTNQTSMYLCASSFLEGGWYNEQFFGPGTRLTVL.

The CDR3 nucleotides read TGTGCCAGTAGTATTGGACGTTCCAATGAGCAGTTCTTC. It translates to CASSIGRSNEQFF. The chain joins TRBV19 to TRBJ2-1; D is unresolved. The CDR3 consists of 13 residues. Germline CDR1 reads LNHDA; CDR2 reads SQIVND (reference sequence). V lost 3 bases, J lost 6 bases, and 9 bases lay in between.

The chain joins TRBV28 to TRBJ2-5, with D perhaps matching TRBD2 (6 bases). The end of the DNA aligns better with TRBJ2-7, so the J call may be wrong. This CDR3 comprises 16 residues. Germline CDR1 reads MDHEN; CDR2 reads SYDVKM. DNA of the CDR3: TGTGCCAGCAGCCCCCTGGGACTTCTAATTTCCTACGAGCAGTACTTC. Translation gives CASSPLGLLISYEQYF.

This rearrangement joins TRBV6-6 to TRBJ2-7, with 10 nucleotides matching TRBD2. This CDR3 is 16 amino acids long. CDR1 MNHNY and CDR2 SVGAGI come from the germline V gene (reference sequence). V shed 0 bases, J shed 6 bases, and the junction held 8 bases outside the gene matches. CDR3 in DNA: TGTGCCAGCAGTTACTCGACTGCTAGCGGGAGTTCCGAGCAGTACTTC. Its protein product is CASSYSTASGSSEQYF.

V and J are TRBV5-1 and TRBJ2-5; maybe TRBD2 (6 bases). This CDR3 region has 16 residues. CDR1 is SGHRS, CDR2 YFSETQ, per germline. With 0 bases removed from V and 1 base from J, the gap between germline ends came to 13 bases. CDR3 sequence (DNA): TGCGCCAGCAGCTTGGGGGGGGTTAGTCCCCAAGAGACCCAGTACTTC. This codes for CASSLGGVSPQETQYF. Combining the CDR3 with reference TRBV5-1 and TRBJ2-5 gives the whole variable domain KAGVTQTPRYLIKTRGQQVTLSCSPISGHRSVSWYQQTPGQGLQFLFEYFSETQRNKGNFPGRFSGRQFSNSRSEMNVSTLELGDSALYLCASSLGGVSPQETQYFGPGTRLLVL.

This chain uses TRBV7-8 with TRBJ2-7, with a weak D call TRBD1 (6 bases). With 5 bases removed from V and 4 bases from J, the gap between germline ends came to 12 bases. Germline loops: CDR1 SGHVS, CDR2 FQNEAQ. The CDR3 runs to 13 residues. This CDR3 is CASSVAGAYEQYF. The CDR3 coding sequence is TGTGCCAGCAGCGTCGCAGGGGCGTACGAGCAGTACTTC.

CDR3 sequence: CASSQDAGGASSYEQYF. The CDR3 coding sequence is TGCGCCAGCAGCCAAGATGCTGGAGGGGCGAGCTCCTACGAGCAGTACTTC. The V and J genes are TRBV4-3 and TRBJ2-7; possible D gene TRBD2, 6 bases. V lost 0 bases to trimming and J lost 0 bases, with 15 bases between them. Per germline, CDR1 LGHNA and CDR2 YSLEER. CDR3 length: 17 residues.

The chain uses TRBV5-4 and TRBJ1-2; TRBD1 might be the D (5 bases). V lost 4 bases to trimming and J lost 0 bases, with 13 bases between them. The CDR3 runs to 15 residues. CDR1 is SGHNT and CDR2 is YYREEE in the germline V gene (reference sequence). The CDR3 loop is CASSPQGAANYGYTF. The CDR3 coding sequence is TGTGCCAGCAGCCCGCAGGGCGCTGCTAACTATGGCTACACCTTC.